The 5 T cell receptor beta chains reported below all come from one sample, sequenced in a study of shared clonotypes between healthy human individuals. The naive CD8 population came from CD45RO-negative cells selected for CCR7, without terminally differentiated effector memory CD45RA+ cells. TCRdb keeps only in-frame clones here, not all; method: immunoSEQ multiplex PCR. This table has roughly 2,000,000 clones, 93% appearing once. Sequencing was performed on naive CD8+ T cells from PBMCs. The receptor source for this set is a man aged 18 to 35 in good health. Some clones in this sample may be carry-over from other donors' samples.

The rearrangement joins TRBV6-6 to TRBJ1-3, with 8 bases matching TRBD1. Germline V CDR1 and CDR2: MNHNY, SVGAGI (reference sequence). The CDR3 spans 13 residues. The J segment lost 3 bases and the V segment lost 8 bases, leaving 3 bases of the junction unmatched. CDR3 DNA: TGTGCCAGCTTCGACAGGGGTGGAAACACCATATATTTT. This codes for CASFDRGGNTIYF.

This chain joins TRBV4-1 and TRBJ2-3; 7 bases line up with TRBD1. Germline V gene data show CDR1 as MGHRA and CDR2 as YSYEKL. V shed 3 bases, J shed 3 bases, and the junction held 15 bases outside the gene matches. The CDR3 has 18 amino acids. The CDR3 sequence is CASSQGAETGKRTDTQYF. CDR3 nucleotides: TGCGCCAGCAGCCAGGGGGCCGAGACAGGGAAGAGGACAGATACGCAGTATTTT.

The chain is built from TRBV11-3 and TRBJ2-1; TRBD2 matches 13 bases. The CDR3 is made up of 17 amino acids. With V trimmed by 4 bases and J by 4 bases, 7 bases remained unmatched. CDR1 SGHNT and CDR2 YENEEA come from the germline V gene. The CDR3 nucleotides read TGTGCCAGCAGCTCGAGGACTAGCGGGAGCGGATACAATGAGCAGTTCTTC. Protein product: CASSSRTSGSGYNEQFF.

The gene calls are TRBV7-9 and TRBJ2-3; 8 bases agree with TRBD2. Germline V gives CDR1 SEHNR, CDR2 FQNEAQ (reference sequence). The CDR3 loop spans 16 amino acids. V lost 6 bases, J lost 0 bases, and 8 bases stayed unmatched. The CDR3 nucleotides read TGTGCCAGCAGTCCACGGTCTAGCGGGAGCACAGATACGCAGTATTTT. It specifies CASSPRSSGSTDTQYF.

The chain carries TRBV5-1 and TRBJ1-2; D ambiguous. V lost 0 bases, J lost 4 bases, and 10 bases lay in between. The length of the CDR3 is 14 residues. Germline CDR1 and CDR2: SGHRS and YFSETQ. The DNA for the CDR3 is TGCGCCAGCAGCTTGGCAGGAATTAGCTATGGCTACACCTTC. Amino acids: CASSLAGISYGYTF.